This T cell receptor beta chain was sequenced during a study of blood T cell repertoires in COVID-19. Study summary: The origin of the acute and convalescent COVID-19 samples was the United States, Italy and Spain. Sources were T cells, B-cell-depleted T cells, or PBMCs; the material itself was cDNA or gDNA.

Methods used by the authors: Nucleated cell counts were estimated from reference gene primer amplification. The repertoire was sequenced with immunoSEQ multiplex PCR; TCRdb's copy has only in-frame clones and lacks some. The V and J calls and clone size were taken over from that table, and D and trimming were inferred from the DNA. The sample has around 140,000 clones, about 85% seen once. CDR1 is SGHTA and CDR2 is FQGNSA in the germline V gene. This CDR3 is 11 amino acids long. The V and J ends lost 6 bases and 2 bases respectively, with 4 bases between them. This receptor was identified in a human donor with acute or convalescent COVID-19. The donor label of this sample is uncertain. V gene TRBV7-2 combines with J gene TRBJ2-5; D uncertain. Material: peripheral blood. The CDR3 nucleotides are TGTGCCAGCAGATCACAAGAGACCCAGTACTTC. Protein sequence: CASRSQETQYF.